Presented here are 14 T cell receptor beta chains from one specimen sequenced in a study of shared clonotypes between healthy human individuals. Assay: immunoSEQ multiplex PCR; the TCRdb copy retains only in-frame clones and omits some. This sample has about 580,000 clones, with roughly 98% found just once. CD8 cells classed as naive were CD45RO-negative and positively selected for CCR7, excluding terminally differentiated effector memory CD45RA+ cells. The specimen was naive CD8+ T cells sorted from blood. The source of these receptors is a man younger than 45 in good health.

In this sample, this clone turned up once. Written as DNA, the CDR3 is TGTGCCAGCAGCCCTTTGGTTGCTAGCACAGATACGCAGTATTTT. Amino acids: CASSPLVASTDTQYF. This rearrangement joins TRBV6-6 to TRBJ2-3; D ambiguous. V was pared by 6 bases and J by 0 bases, with 13 bases between. The CDR3 consists of 15 residues. Germline values: CDR1 MNHNY, CDR2 SVGAGI (reference sequence).

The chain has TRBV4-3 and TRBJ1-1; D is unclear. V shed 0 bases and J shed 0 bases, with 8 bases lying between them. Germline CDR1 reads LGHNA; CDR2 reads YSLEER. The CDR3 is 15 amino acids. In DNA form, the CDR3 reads TGCGCCAGCAGCCAAGATCCGGGAGTGAACACTGAAGCTTTCTTT. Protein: CASSQDPGVNTEAFF.

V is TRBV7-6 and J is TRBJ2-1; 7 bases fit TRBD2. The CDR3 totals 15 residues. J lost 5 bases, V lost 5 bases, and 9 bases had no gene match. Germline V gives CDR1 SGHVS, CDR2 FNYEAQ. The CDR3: CASSPTAGTNNEQFF. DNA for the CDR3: TGTGCCAGCAGCCCAACCGCGGGGACTAACAATGAGCAGTTCTTC. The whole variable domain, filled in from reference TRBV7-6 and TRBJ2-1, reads GAGVSQSPRYKVTKRGQDVALRCDPISGHVSLYWYRQALGQGPEFLTYFNYEAQQDKSGLPNDRFSAERPEGSISTLTIQRTEQRDSAMYRCASSPTAGTNNEQFFGPGTRLTVL.

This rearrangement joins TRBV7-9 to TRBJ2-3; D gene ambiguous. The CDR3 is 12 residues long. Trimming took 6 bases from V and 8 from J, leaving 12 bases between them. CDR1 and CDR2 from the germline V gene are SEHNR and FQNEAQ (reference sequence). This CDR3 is CASRESVGTQYF. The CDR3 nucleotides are TGTGCCAGCAGAGAAAGTGTCGGTACGCAGTATTTT.

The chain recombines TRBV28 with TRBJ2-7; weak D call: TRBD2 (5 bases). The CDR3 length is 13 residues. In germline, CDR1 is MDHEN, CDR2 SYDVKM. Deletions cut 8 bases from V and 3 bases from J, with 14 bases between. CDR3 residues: CASYRWGDYEQYF. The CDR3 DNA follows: TGTGCCAGCTATCGGTGGGGAGACTACGAGCAGTACTTC.

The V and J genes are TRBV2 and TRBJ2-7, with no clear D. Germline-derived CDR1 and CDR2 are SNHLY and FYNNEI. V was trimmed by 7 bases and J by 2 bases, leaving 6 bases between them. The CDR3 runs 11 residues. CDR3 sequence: CASNPPYEQYF. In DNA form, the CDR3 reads TGTGCCAGCAACCCCCCCTACGAGCAGTACTTC.

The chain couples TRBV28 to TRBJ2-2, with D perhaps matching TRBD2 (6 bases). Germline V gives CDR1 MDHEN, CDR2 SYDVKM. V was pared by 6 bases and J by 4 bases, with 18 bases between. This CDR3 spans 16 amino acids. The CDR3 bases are TGTGCCAGCAGCCCCCCGACTAGTTCGGCCACCGGGGAGCTGTTTTTT. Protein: CASSPPTSSATGELFF.

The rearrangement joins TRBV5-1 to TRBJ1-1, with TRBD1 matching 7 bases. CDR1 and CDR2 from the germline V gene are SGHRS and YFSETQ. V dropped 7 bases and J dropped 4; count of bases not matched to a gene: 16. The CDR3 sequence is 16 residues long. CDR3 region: CASDDRVGTSGTEAFF. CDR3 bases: TGCGCCAGCGACGACAGGGTAGGGACTAGTGGCACTGAAGCTTTCTTT.

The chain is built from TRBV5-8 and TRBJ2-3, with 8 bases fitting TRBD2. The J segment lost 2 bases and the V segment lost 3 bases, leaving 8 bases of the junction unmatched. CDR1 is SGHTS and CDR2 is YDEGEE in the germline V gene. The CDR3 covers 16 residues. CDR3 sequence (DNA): TGTGCCAGCAGCTCGGGAGGGGGGATATTCACAGATACGCAGTATTTT. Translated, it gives CASSSGGGIFTDTQYF.

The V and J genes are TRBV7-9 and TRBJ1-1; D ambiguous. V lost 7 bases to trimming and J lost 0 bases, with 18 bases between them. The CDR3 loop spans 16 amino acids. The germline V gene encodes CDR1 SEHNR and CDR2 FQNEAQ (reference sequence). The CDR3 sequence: CASTPGWAIMNTEAFF. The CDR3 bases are TGTGCCAGCACCCCGGGGTGGGCGATCATGAACACTGAAGCTTTCTTT.

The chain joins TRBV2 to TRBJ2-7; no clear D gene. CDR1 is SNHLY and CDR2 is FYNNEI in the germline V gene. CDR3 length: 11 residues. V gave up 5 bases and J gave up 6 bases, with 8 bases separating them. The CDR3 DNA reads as TGTGCCAGCAGTCCCCTCTCCGAGCAGTACTTC. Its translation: CASSPLSEQYF.

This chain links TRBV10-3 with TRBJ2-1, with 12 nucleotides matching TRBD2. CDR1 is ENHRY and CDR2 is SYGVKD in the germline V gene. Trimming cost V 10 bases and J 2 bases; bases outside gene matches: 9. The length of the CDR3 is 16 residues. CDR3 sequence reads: CATANGTSGPYNEQFF. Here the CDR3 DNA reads TGTGCCACGGCGAACGGGACTAGCGGGCCCTACAATGAGCAGTTCTTC.

CDR3 in amino acids: CASSARVSKTDTQYF. The CDR3 DNA sequence: TGTGCCAGCAGCGCCAGGGTCTCGAAGACAGATACGCAGTATTTT. V is TRBV2 and J is TRBJ2-3; TRBD1 might be the D (5 bases). With 6 bases removed from V and 3 bases from J, the gap between germline ends came to 16 bases. CDR1 and CDR2 (germline): SNHLY, FYNNEI. This CDR3 has 15 amino acids.

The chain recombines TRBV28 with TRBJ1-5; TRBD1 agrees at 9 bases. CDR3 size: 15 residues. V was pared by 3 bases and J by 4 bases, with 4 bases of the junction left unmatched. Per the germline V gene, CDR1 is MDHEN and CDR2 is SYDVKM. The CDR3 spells CASSFETGGNQPQHF. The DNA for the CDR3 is TGTGCCAGCAGTTTCGAGACAGGGGGGAATCAGCCCCAGCATTTT. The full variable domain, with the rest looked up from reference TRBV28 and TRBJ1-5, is DVKVTQSSRYLVKRTGEKVFLECVQDMDHENMFWYRQDPGLGLRLIYFSYDVKMKEKGDIPEGYSVSREKKERFSLILESASTNQTSMYLCASSFETGGNQPQHFGDGTRLSIL.